This paragraph covers one TCR beta chain sequence. The antigen is undetermined. Sequencing was performed with immunoSEQ multiplex PCR; in TCRdb, only in-frame clones are kept and a portion is missing. The sample shows 18,000 or so clones, approximately 69% of them seen only once. The record originates from a study of somatic mutations in cytotoxic T cells in rheumatoid arthritis. About the research overall: At nearly 100% purity, some V beta antibody-stained T-cell populations were flow-sorted, and these included V beta1+ cells that were sequenced for TCRB.

Study-wide results and limits: Comparison of CD8+ T-cell clonality between rheumatoid arthritis patients and age-matched healthy controls yielded no significant difference.

Healthy controls were blood donors with median age approximately 55 years (range about 21-75) and around 50% female. The sequence was collected from a man aged 55 to 69 in good health. Sequenced sample: CD8+ T cells sorted from blood.

CDR3 amino acids: CASVTSRVGTDTQYF. In DNA, the CDR3 is TGTGCCAGCGTTACTAGCCGGGTCGGCACAGATACGCAGTATTTT. This chain uses TRBV6-1 with TRBJ2-3, with a weak D call TRBD2 (6 bases). The CDR3 contains 15 residues. V dropped 8 bases and J dropped 1 base, with 16 bases sitting between them. The germline V gene encodes CDR1 MNHNS and CDR2 SASEGT.